This TCR beta chain appears in the sequencing data of a study of T cells in localized non-small cell lung cancer. Study observations and caveats: Of the tissues analyzed, uninvolved adjacent lung showed maximal T cell clonality, greater than tumor. Investigators sequenced only a single tumor region, leaving heterogeneity possible.

Sequenced by immunoSEQ multiplex PCR; TCRdb stores in-frame clones only, minus some. Here the sample spans around 35,000 clones, around four fifths being singletons. The germline CDR1 and CDR2 sequences are MGHRA and YSYEKL. The CDR3 loop spans 17 amino acids. V was clipped by 1 base and J by 5 bases, with 17 bases between them. This clone was counted between two and nine times. The antigen remains undetermined. Other DNA sequences in the same sample also yield this CDR3. The clonotype originates from a male donor at least 60 years old with stage III squamous cell lung carcinoma. Sequenced material: peripheral blood, taken before any cancer treatment. The chain recombines TRBV4-1 with TRBJ2-2; D is perhaps TRBD1 (6 bases). CDR3 loop: CASSQATPGTLTGELFF. The CDR3 region has the DNA TGCGCCAGCAGCCAAGCTACTCCCGGGACACTGACCGGGGAGCTGTTTTTT.